A single T cell receptor beta chain is shown here with its context. This sample is part of a study of blood T cell repertoires in COVID-19. Background on the study: PBMCs, B-cell-depleted T cells, or T cells provided the cDNA or gDNA that made up the material.

The CDR3 has 14 residues. Germline lookup yields CDR1 SGHKS and CDR2 YYEKEE (reference sequence). With 3 bases removed from V and 2 bases from J, the gap between germline ends came to 10 bases. Which cohort a participant joined came from the clinical history participants gave. A case of COVID-19 had been met by exposed participants within 2 weeks before study entry. In the original workflow: Cell counts per sample came from amplifying reference gene primers. The table came from immunoSEQ multiplex PCR; TCRdb's copy has only in-frame clones and leaves some out. Clone size and V and J calls were adopted from that table, with D and trimming inferred from the DNA. The sample carries some 340,000 clones, roughly nine tenths recorded once.

The sample comprised PBMCs or T cells enriched from blood (not recorded which). The receptor comes from a woman in her twenties or thirties who had been exposed to COVID-19. The chain recombines TRBV5-5 with TRBJ2-3; D is perhaps TRBD1 (6 bases). CDR3 loop: CASSSRTATDTQYF. CDR3 nucleotides: TGTGCCAGCAGCTCCCGGACAGCCACAGATACGCAGTATTTT.